The entry below gives a single T cell receptor (beta chain) sequence along with its context. The data were produced by immunoSEQ multiplex PCR, yet TCRdb's version contains in-frame clones alone and is incomplete. The sample includes about 190,000 clones. This sample was taken from a study of control samples from healthy donors and cancer patients. CDR1 and CDR2 from the germline V gene are MDHEN and SYDVKM. CDR3 length: 14 amino acids. The germline V and J ends were trimmed by 5 bases and 2 bases, with 12 bases remaining between them. The V gene is TRBV28, the J gene TRBJ2-5, with TRBD1 as a possible D gene (6 bases). The specimen sequenced was blood. The receptor's source is a woman aged 25-40 years in good health. The DNA for the CDR3 is TGTGCCAGCAGTCCATCGGACAGTCAAGAGACCCAGTACTTC. Its translation: CASSPSDSQETQYF. Drawing the rest from reference TRBV28 and TRBJ2-5, the complete variable domain is DVKVTQSSRYLVKRTGEKVFLECVQDMDHENMFWYRQDPGLGLRLIYFSYDVKMKEKGDIPEGYSVSREKKERFSLILESASTNQTSMYLCASSPSDSQETQYFGPGTRLLVL.